A single T cell receptor beta chain is shown here with its context. Data came from immunoSEQ multiplex PCR; TCRdb stores just in-frame clones and leaves some out. The table has 10,000 to 15,000 clones, roughly 93% seen once. The sample is drawn from a study of graft-versus-host responses after intestinal transplantation. Trimming shortened V by 6 bases and J by 4 bases, and 19 bases separated the two germline ends. The germline CDR1 and CDR2 sequences are MNHEY and SVGAGI. The CDR3 covers 15 residues. This TCR came from a human patient who received an intestinal transplant, so some T cells may come from the graft donor. The V and J genes are TRBV6-5 and TRBJ2-7; a weak D match, TRBD1 (5 bases). The material was PBMCs, obtained 950 to 1,300 days after intestinal transplantation. CDR3 sequence (DNA): TGTGCCAGCAGGAAAATCTCAGGGTCTAGGTACGAGCAGTACTTC. Its protein product is CASRKISGSRYEQYF.